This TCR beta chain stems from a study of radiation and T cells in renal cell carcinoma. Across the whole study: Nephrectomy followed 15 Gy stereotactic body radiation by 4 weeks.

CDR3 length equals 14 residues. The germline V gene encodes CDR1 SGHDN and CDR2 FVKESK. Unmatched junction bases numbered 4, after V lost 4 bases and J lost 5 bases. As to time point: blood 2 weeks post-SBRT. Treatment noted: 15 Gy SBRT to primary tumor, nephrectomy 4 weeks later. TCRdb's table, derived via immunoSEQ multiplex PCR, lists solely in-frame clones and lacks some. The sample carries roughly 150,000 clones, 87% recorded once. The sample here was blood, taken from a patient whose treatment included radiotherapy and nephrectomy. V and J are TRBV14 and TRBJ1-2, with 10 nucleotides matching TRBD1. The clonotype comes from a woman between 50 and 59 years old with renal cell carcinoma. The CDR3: CASSRDRGRYGYTF. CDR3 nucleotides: TGTGCCAGCAGCCGGGACAGGGGTCGTTATGGCTACACCTTC.